Reported below is one T cell receptor (beta chain). This clonotype has only a few counts. No cognate antigen has been identified for it. Base qualities are not recorded, but no much larger clone differs from it by a single base. TCR libraries were constructed from roughly 380 ng RNA using the Immunoverse kit, and molecular barcoded adaptors covering alpha/delta and beta/gamma chains were employed. The same RNA used for transcriptome sequencing was used for TCR library preparation. Sequencing of the TCR libraries was done on an Illumina HiSeq 4000 with 2 x 150 cycles. In the source study's methods: MiXCR aligned TCR reads to human V, D, J and C references and assembled the aligned reads into CDR3 clonotypes, with quality filtering and error correction included. The tcR package in R was used for analysis of clonotype counts and gene usage diversity. Raw mapping reads were checked after the RNA-seq reads had been mapped by STAR aligner version 2.5.3a onto the human GRCh37 genome. To test how sequencing depth affects detected clonotypes, IR-seq fastq files were randomly downsampled with Seqtk 1.3. The public reads were reprocessed in TCRdb via fastp at Q25 and MiXCR, keeping in-frame beta chains. For every CDR3 protein sequence, its rows merge into one entry that carries the most common genes and DNA. What appears here as the V and J calls and clone size reflects TCRdb's work, not the paper's. Across this sample there are 30,000 to 45,000 distinct CDR3 sequences, with more than 13% seen only once. The ten top clones hold less than 9% of the sample.

These data belong to a study of read filtering for tumor transcriptome and immune sequencing (dated by TCRdb to 2018 to 2021). Some background on the complete study: The cohort was composed of roughly 16 male and more than twelve female patients, with a mean age of approximately 62 years and an age range of roughly 45 to 80. After DNase treatment, whole-transcriptome libraries were prepared with the TruSeq RNA Access Library Prep Kit. One main goal was a read-filtering strategy for immune repertoire data, in particular deciding whether clonotypes backed by only one read should be removed. TCR-region mapped reads per sample ranged from about 3.5 to 11 million with IR-seq versus only roughly 85 to 1273 with RNA-seq. By revised international staging, roughly 8 patients were R-ISS I, about 17 were R-ISS II and about 7 were R-ISS III. Using the same bone marrow samples, the study ran both targeted immune repertoire sequencing and bulk whole-transcriptome sequencing and then compared the TCR repertoires from each method.

Each patient had bone marrow sampled at the time of active disease. Isolation of bone marrow mononuclear cells was performed by Ficoll-Hypaque density gradient centrifugation. CD138-negative cells were obtained by negative selection after labeling with CD138 magnetic microbeads on a MACS separator, removing myeloma plasma cells. Purity of the isolated cells was checked by flow cytometry on an Attune NxT using CD138 antibodies. TRIzol reagent was used to extract total RNA, which was then quantified with a NanoDrop spectrophotometer. For each patient, the CD138-negative bone marrow sample underwent paired RNA-seq and IR-seq. Overall study outcomes, separate from this receptor: Compared with RNA-seq, IR-seq captured clonotypes at much greater depth and more reliably, and a smaller IR-seq throughput was enough to identify most of the shared clonotypes. The sorted CD138-negative fraction was not purified T cells but a mixed bone marrow immune population. In IR-seq, roughly four fifths of clonotypes but 3.5% to 4% of total reads were represented by single-read clonotypes, whereas in RNA-seq, roughly three quarters of clonotypes and around 47% of reads were represented by single-read clonotypes. The correlation between IR-seq and RNA-seq shared clonotype proportions was increased by removal of single-read clonotypes.

The CDR3 starts with the cysteine, ends with the phenylalanine, and has 18 residues. Left in the record is the CDR3 DNA by itself, 54 bases read in frame from the first base. CDR1 and CDR2 were assigned from the germline V gene as MGHRA and YSYEKL. Unmatched junction bases come to 16, with V trimmed by 2 bases and J by 6 bases. Material: a population of CD138-negative cells sorted from bone marrow. This sample's cell subset or site label indicates: bone marrow mononuclear cells depleted of CD138+ plasma/myeloma cells by negative magnetic selection. The receptor chain draws on TRBV4-1 and TRBJ2-7, with 10 bases in between that match TRBD1. This receptor was identified in a donor at least 40 years old with multiple myeloma. The DNA reads TGCGCCAGCAGCCAATTCCCTGGGACAGGGGACCCGTCGGGCGAGCAGTACTTC. It specifies CASSQFPGTGDPSGEQYF.